The clone carrying this T cell receptor beta chain has at least ten counts. A library of TCRbeta sequences, prepared with unique molecular identifiers, was generated. TCRdb reprocessed the PCR reads via MiXCR and lists one record per CDR3 protein. The sample shows over 200,000 distinct CDR3 sequences, 7% to 9% of them seen only once. The germline CDR1 and CDR2 sequences are SGHVS and FQNEAQ. The CDR3 extends over 13 amino acids. The germline V and J ends were trimmed by 8 bases and 0 bases, with 10 bases remaining between them. The data were obtained in a study of T-cell reconstitution after alpha-beta-depleted transplantation in children.

The origin of this receptor is a male patient under 10 years old who had a stem cell transplant for acute myeloid leukemia, so the T cells may come from the graft donor. This specimen was PBMCs, mostly from graft donor cells, taken 360 days after TCRalphabeta/CD19-depleted stem cell transplant. This chain connects TRBV7-8 to TRBJ2-5, with D hard to call. CDR3 amino acids: CASASLYQETQYF. Written as DNA, the CDR3 is TGTGCCAGCGCCTCCCTGTACCAAGAGACCCAGTACTTC. The whole variable domain, remainder taken from reference TRBV7-8 and TRBJ2-5, is GAGVSQSPRYKVAKRGQDVALRCDPISGHVSLFWYQQALGQGPEFLTYFQNEAQLDKSGLPSDRFFAERPEGSVSTLKIQRTQQEDSAVYLCASASLYQETQYFGPGTRLLVL.